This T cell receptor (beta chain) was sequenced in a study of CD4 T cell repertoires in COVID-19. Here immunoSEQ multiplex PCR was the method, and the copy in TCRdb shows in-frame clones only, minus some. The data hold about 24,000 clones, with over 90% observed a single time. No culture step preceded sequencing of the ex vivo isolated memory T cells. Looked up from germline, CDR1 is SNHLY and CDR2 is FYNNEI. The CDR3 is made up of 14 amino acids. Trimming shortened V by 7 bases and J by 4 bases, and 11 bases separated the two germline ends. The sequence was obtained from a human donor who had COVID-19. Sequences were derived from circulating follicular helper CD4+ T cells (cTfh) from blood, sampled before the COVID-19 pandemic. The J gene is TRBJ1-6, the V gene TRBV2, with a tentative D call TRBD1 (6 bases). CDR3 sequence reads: CASIPQGYNSPLHF. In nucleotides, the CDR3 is TGTGCCAGCATCCCACAGGGTTATAATTCACCCCTCCACTTT.